The present TCR beta chain was sequenced within a study of shared clonotypes between healthy human individuals. Evenly divided among several immunoSEQ plates was the genomic DNA of each subset. An approximately 210 ng quantity of DNA, tens of thousands of T cell genomes, went into the sorted-subset replicate PCRs. Sequenced by immunoSEQ multiplex PCR; TCRdb stores in-frame clones only, minus some. Among more than 2 million clones listed, around 95% were seen once. Only CD45RO-negative cells positively selected for CCR7 counted as naive CD8 cells, so terminally differentiated effector memory CD45RA+ cells were excluded. Study-level results: Clonotypes shared by all four donors outscored non-shared clonotypes in generation probability.

As for this clone: The antigen remains undetermined.

The sample consisted of naive CD8+ T cells from PBMCs. This sequence originates from a man between 18 and 35 years old in good health. Some clones in this sample may be carry-over from other donors' samples.

CDR3 DNA sequence: TGTGCCAGCACCAATGGACAGGGAGCGGCCGGGGAGCTGTTTTTT. It translates to CASTNGQGAAGELFF. The V and J genes are TRBV11-2 and TRBJ2-2; 8 bases fit TRBD1. This CDR3 region has 15 residues. After removal of 7 bases from V and 6 bases from J, the junction contained 10 bases not matched to a gene. The V gene's germline CDR1 is SGHAT and CDR2 FQNNGV.